The 2 T cell receptor beta chains given below trace back to one sample, sequenced in a study of PD-1 blockade in classical Hodgkin lymphoma. In every patient, relapse followed autologous stem cell transplantation, while exposure to brentuximab vedotin differed. Applied to thawed PBMCs, magnetic negative selection was the method used to isolate CD8+ T cells. The table came from immunoSEQ multiplex PCR; TCRdb's copy has only in-frame clones and leaves some out. The sample shows 11,000 or so clones, 84% of them seen only once. The sequences come from CD8+ T cells from blood, collected at baseline. The receptors were sampled from a human donor with classical Hodgkin lymphoma.

The chain couples TRBV30 to TRBJ2-4, with D perhaps matching TRBD2 (5 bases). Trimming pared 3 bases from V and 6 bases from J, leaving 12 bases between. Germline CDR1 and CDR2: GTSNPN and SVGIG (reference sequence). The CDR3 runs 13 residues. This CDR3 reads CAWSSRSGNIQYF. For the CDR3, the DNA is TGTGCCTGGAGCTCAAGGAGCGGAAACATTCAGTACTTC. Together with reference TRBV30 and TRBJ2-4, the CDR3 gives the full variable domain: SQTIHQWPATLVQPVGSPLSLECTVEGTSNPNLYWYRQAAGRGLQLLFYSVGIGQISSEVPQNLSASRPQDRQFILSSKKLLLSDSGFYLCAWSSRSGNIQYFGAGTRLSVL.

The rearrangement links TRBV28 to TRBJ2-3; D possibly corresponds to TRBD1 (5 bases). With 5 bases removed from V and 5 bases from J, the gap between germline ends came to 14 bases. In germline, CDR1 is MDHEN, CDR2 SYDVKM. The CDR3 length is 14 residues. CDR3 loop: CASSGLSRGDTQYF. The CDR3 DNA follows: TGTGCCAGCAGTGGCCTTAGTAGGGGAGATACGCAGTATTTT.